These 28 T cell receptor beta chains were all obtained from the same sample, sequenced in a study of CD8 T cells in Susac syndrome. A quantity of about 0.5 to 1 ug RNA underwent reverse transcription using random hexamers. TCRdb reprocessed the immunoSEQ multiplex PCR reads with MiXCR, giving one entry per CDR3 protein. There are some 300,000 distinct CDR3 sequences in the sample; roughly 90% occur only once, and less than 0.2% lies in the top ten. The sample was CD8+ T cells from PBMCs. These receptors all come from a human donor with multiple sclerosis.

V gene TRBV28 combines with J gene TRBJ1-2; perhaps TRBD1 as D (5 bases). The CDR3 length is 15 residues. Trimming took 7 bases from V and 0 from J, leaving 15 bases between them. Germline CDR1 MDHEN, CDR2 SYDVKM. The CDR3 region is CASTISSGSNYGYTF. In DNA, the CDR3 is TGTGCCAGCACTATATCTTCAGGGTCTAACTATGGCTACACCTTC.

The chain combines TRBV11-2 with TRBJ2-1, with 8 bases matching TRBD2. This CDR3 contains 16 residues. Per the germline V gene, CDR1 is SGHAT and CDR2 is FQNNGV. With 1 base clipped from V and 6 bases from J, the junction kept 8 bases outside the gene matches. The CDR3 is CASSLGPGTSFNEQFF. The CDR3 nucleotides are TGTGCCAGCAGCTTAGGGCCCGGGACTAGTTTCAATGAGCAGTTCTTC.

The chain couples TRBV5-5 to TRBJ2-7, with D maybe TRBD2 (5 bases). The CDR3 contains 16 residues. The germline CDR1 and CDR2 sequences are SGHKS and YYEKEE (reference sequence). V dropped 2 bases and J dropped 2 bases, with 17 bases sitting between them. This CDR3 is CASSFAGEIYPYEQYF. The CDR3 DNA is TGTGCCAGCAGCTTCGCTGGGGAGATTTACCCCTACGAGCAGTACTTC.

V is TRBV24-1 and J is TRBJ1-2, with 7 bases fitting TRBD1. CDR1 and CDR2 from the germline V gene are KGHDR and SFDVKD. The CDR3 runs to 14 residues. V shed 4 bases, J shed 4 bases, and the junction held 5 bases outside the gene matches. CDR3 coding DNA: TGTGCCACCAGTGACCCGGGACAGTTCTATGGCTACACCTTC. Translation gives CATSDPGQFYGYTF.

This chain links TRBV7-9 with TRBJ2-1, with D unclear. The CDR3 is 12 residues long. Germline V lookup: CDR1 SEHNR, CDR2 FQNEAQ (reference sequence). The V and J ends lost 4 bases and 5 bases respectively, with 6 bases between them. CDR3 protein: CASSSFNNEQFF. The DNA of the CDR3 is TGTGCCAGCAGCTCATTTAACAATGAGCAGTTCTTC.

The CDR3: CASSSDSQMAETQYF. CDR3 DNA: TGTGCCAGCAGTTCCGACAGTCAGATGGCGGAGACCCAGTACTTC. V usage is TRBV28 and J usage is TRBJ2-5; tentatively, D is TRBD1 (5 bases). The length of the CDR3 is 15 residues. Germline lookup yields CDR1 MDHEN and CDR2 SYDVKM. V was trimmed by 4 bases and J by 5 bases, leaving 17 bases between them.

CDR3 region: CSVAQGRVGSYEQYF. The CDR3 DNA follows: TGCAGCGTTGCCCAGGGTAGGGTAGGATCCTACGAGCAGTACTTC. The rearrangement uses TRBV29-1 and TRBJ2-7; a weak D match, TRBD1 (5 bases). From germline, CDR1 is SQVTM and CDR2 ANQGSEA. The V end was cut by 4 bases, the J end by 1 base, with 17 bases between. The CDR3 is 15 residues long.

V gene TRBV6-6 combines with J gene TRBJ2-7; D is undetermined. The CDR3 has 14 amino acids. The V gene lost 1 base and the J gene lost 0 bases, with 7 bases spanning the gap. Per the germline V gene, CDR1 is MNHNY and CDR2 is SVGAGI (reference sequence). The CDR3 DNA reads TGTGCCAGCAGTTACTGGACCAACTCCTACGAGCAGTACTTC. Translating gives CASSYWTNSYEQYF.

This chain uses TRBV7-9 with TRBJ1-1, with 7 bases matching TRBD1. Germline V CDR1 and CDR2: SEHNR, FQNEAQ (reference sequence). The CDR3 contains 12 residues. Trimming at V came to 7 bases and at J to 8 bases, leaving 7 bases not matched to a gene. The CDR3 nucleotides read TGTGCCAGCAAGGGGGCGAATACCGAAGCTTTCTTT. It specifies CASKGANTEAFF.

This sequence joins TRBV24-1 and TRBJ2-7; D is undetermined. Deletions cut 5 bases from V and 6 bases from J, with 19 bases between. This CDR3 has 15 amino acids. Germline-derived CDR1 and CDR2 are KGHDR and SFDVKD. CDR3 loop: CATSVGVPPLGEQYF. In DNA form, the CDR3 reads TGTGCCACCAGTGTTGGAGTTCCGCCCTTGGGCGAGCAGTACTTC.

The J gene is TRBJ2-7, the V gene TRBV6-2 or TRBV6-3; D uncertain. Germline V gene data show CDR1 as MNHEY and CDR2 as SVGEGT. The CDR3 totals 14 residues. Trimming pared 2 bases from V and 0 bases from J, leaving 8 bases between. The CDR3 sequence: CASSYRSSSYEQYF. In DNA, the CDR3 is TGTGCCAGCAGTTACAGGTCCTCCTCCTACGAGCAGTACTTC.

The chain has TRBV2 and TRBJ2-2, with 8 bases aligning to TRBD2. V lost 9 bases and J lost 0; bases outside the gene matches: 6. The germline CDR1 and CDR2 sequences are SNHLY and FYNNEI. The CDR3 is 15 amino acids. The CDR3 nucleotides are TGTGCCAGGCAAGCGGGGGTAACGAACACCGGGGAGCTGTTTTTT. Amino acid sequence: CARQAGVTNTGELFF.

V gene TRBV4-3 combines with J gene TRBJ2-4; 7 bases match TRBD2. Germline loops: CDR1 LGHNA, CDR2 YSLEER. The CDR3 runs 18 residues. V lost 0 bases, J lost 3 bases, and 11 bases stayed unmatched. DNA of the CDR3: TGCGCCAGCAGCCAAGAGCAAGCGGGAATAGGTGGCAAAAACATTCAGTACTTC. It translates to CASSQEQAGIGGKNIQYF.

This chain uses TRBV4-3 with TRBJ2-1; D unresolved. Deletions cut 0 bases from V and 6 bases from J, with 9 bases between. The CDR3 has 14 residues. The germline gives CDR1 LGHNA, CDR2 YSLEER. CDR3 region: CASSQDLTINEQFF. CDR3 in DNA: TGCGCCAGCAGCCAAGATTTAACGATCAATGAGCAGTTCTTC.

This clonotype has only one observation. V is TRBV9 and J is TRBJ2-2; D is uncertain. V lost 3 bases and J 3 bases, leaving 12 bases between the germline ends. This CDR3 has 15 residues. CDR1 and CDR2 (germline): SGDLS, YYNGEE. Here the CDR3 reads CASSAVGGYTGELFF. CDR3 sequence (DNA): TGTGCCAGCAGCGCCGTTGGTGGGTACACCGGGGAGCTGTTTTTT.

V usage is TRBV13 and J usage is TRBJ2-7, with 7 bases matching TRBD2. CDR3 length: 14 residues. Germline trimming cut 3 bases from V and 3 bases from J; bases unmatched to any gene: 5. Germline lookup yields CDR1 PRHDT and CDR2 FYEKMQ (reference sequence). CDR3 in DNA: TGTGCCAGCAGCTTGGGAGGGCCCCACTACGAGCAGTACTTC. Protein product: CASSLGGPHYEQYF.

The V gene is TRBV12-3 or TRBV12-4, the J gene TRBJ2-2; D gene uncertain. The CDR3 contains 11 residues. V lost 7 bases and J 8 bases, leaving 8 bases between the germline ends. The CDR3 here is CASTYGGELFF. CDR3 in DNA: TGTGCCAGCACCTATGGTGGGGAGCTGTTTTTT.

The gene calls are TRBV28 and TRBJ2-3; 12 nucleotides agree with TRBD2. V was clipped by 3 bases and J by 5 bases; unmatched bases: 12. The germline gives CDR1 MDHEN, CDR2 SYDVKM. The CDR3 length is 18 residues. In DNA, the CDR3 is TGTGCCAGCAGTTTGCGGCTAGCGGGGGGGCGAGAGGGAGATACGCAGTATTTT. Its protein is CASSLRLAGGREGDTQYF.

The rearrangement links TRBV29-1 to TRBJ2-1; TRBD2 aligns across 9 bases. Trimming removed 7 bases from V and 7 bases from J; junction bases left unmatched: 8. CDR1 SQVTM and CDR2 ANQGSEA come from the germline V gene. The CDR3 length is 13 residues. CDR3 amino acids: CSAWAGGRNEQFF. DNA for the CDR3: TGCAGCGCATGGGCGGGGGGGCGGAATGAGCAGTTCTTC.

The CDR3, as DNA: TGTGCCAGCAGTTTGGGGACTAGCCTCCTTTTACCTCTTACCGGGGAGCTGTTTTTT. It yields the protein CASSLGTSLLLPLTGELFF. This rearrangement joins TRBV28 to TRBJ2-2; TRBD2 agrees at 9 bases. The CDR3 is 19 amino acids. From germline, CDR1 is MDHEN and CDR2 SYDVKM. J was trimmed by 5 bases and V by 3 bases; bases with no gene match: 16.

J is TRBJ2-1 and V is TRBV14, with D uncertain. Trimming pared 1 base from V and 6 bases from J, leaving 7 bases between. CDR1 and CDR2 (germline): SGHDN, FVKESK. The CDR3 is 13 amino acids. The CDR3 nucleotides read TGTGCCAGCAGCCAAGCCCCCCCCAATGAGCAGTTCTTC. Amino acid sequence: CASSQAPPNEQFF.

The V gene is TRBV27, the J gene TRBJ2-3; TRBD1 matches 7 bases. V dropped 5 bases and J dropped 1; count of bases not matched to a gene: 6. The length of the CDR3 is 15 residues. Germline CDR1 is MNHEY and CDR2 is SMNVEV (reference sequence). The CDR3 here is CASSPTGVGTDTQYF. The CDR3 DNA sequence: TGTGCCAGCAGTCCCACAGGGGTCGGCACAGATACGCAGTATTTT.

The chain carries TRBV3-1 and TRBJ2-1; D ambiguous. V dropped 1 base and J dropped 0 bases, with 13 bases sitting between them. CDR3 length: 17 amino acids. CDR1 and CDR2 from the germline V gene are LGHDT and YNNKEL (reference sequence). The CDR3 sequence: CASSQVTDLSSYNEQFF. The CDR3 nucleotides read TGTGCCAGCAGCCAAGTCACGGACCTAAGCTCCTACAATGAGCAGTTCTTC.

The CDR3 DNA is TGTGCCAGCAGTTTCCCGCAGGGAGACTACGAGCAGTACTTC. Amino acid sequence: CASSFPQGDYEQYF. The chain uses TRBV28 and TRBJ2-7, with D possibly being TRBD1 or TRBD2 (5 bases each). This CDR3 contains 14 residues. CDR1 is MDHEN, CDR2 SYDVKM, per germline. V was pared by 3 bases and J by 3 bases, with 12 bases between.

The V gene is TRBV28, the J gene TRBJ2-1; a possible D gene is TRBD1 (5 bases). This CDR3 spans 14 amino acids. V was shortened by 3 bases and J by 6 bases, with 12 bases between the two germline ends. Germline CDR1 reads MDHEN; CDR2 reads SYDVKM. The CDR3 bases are TGTGCCAGCAGTTTGTCCGGTGGGGCCAATGAGCAGTTCTTC. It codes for CASSLSGGANEQFF.

CDR3 DNA: TGTGCCAGCAGCTTAGGTGGGACTAGCGGGAGCTACGCCTACGAGCAGTACTTC. Translation: CASSLGGTSGSYAYEQYF. This chain connects TRBV11-2 to TRBJ2-7, with TRBD2 identical over 14 bases. Germline CDR1 reads SGHAT; CDR2 reads FQNNGV. The CDR3 loop spans 18 amino acids. Trimming removed 1 base from V and 2 bases from J; junction bases left unmatched: 7.

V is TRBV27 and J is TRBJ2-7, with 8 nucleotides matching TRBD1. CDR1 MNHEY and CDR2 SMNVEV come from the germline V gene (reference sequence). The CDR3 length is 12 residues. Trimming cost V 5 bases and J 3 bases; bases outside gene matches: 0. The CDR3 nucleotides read TGTGCCAGCAGTACAGGGGGCTACGAGCAGTACTTC. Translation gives CASSTGGYEQYF.

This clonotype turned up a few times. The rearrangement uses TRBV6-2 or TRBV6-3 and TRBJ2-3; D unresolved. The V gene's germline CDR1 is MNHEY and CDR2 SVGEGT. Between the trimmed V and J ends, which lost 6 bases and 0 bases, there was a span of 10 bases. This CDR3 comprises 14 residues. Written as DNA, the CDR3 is TGTGCCAGCAGCCCCGCGGCCAGCACAGATACGCAGTATTTT. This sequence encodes CASSPAASTDTQYF.